This TCR beta chain was obtained from a study of response to subunit inactivated influenza vaccine. Study-level points and caveats: It was suggested by the authors that few new T cells are recruited by each seasonal influenza vaccination.

The V end lost 6 bases, the J end lost 1 base, and 19 bases lay between the germline ends. The CDR3 has 17 residues. CDR1 and CDR2 from the germline V gene are ENHRY and SYGVKD. Via MiXCR, TCRdb re-called the RT-PCR reads, giving one row per CDR3 protein. The sample yields 450,000 to 500,000 distinct CDR3 sequences, roughly 9.7% seen once. A remark on this clonotype: Its antigen is as yet unknown.

The sequence came from a middle-aged man who received an inactivated influenza vaccine. The rearrangement uses TRBV10-3 and TRBJ2-1, with D perhaps given as TRBD1 or TRBD2 (5 bases each). Sequenced here: PBMCs from blood, sampled about 6 weeks after vaccination. CDR3 coding DNA: TGTGCCATCAGCGTTTTTCGGGACGCACTATCCTACAATGAGCAGTTCTTC. Translation gives CAISVFRDALSYNEQFF.